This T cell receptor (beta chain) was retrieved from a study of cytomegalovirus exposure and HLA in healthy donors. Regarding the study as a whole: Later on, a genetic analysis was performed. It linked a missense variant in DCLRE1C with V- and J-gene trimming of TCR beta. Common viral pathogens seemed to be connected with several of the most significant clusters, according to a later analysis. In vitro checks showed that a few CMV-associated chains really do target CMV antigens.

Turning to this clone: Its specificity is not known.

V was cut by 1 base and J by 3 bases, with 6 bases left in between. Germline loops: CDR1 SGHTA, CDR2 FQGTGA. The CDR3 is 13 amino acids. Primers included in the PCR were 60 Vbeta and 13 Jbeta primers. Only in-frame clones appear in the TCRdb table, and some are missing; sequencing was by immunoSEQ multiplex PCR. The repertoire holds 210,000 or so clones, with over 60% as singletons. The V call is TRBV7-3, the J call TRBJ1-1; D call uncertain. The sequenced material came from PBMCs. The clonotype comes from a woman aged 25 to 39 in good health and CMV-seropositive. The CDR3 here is CASSLNSHTEAFF. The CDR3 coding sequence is TGTGCCAGCAGCTTAAACAGCCACACTGAAGCTTTCTTT.